A single sample gave rise to the 19 T cell receptor beta chains below, sequenced in a study of T-cell reconstitution after alpha-beta-depleted transplantation in children. This sample's TCRbeta library carried unique molecular identifier barcodes. In TCRdb, the PCR reads were re-called with MiXCR into one record per CDR3 protein. The sample contains under 400,000 distinct CDR3 sequences, approximately 23% of which appear only once. Sequencing was performed on PBMCs, mostly from graft donor cells, taken 180 days after TCRalphabeta/CD19-depleted stem cell transplant. These receptors originate from a male patient aged 10-17 years who had a stem cell transplant for acute lymphoblastic leukemia, so the T cells may come from the graft donor.

This clonotype was seen a handful of times. The rearrangement links TRBV2 to TRBJ2-7; 10 nucleotides align to TRBD2. V trimming: 8 bases; J trimming: 3 bases; junction bases outside the gene matches: 7. There are 14 residues in the CDR3. The V gene's germline CDR1 is SNHLY and CDR2 FYNNEI. The CDR3 DNA sequence: TGTGCCAGCCGGGTGCTAGCGGGAGACTACGAGCAGTACTTC. Translation gives CASRVLAGDYEQYF.

The V call is TRBV11-2, the J call TRBJ2-7; 9 bases fit TRBD1. This CDR3 contains 15 residues. Germline lookup yields CDR1 SGHAT and CDR2 FQNNGV. V shed 5 bases, J shed 2 bases, and the junction held 7 bases outside the gene matches. CDR3 nucleotide sequence: TGTGCCAGCAGCCACGGGACAGGGTTACCCTACGAGCAGTACTTC. Translating gives CASSHGTGLPYEQYF.

The J gene is TRBJ1-5, the V gene TRBV12-3 or TRBV12-4; possibly TRBD1 for D (6 bases). Trimming stripped 7 bases from V and 4 bases from J, with 17 bases between. The CDR3 spans 15 residues. CDR3 protein: CASTSLGAPNQPQHF. For the CDR3, the DNA is TGTGCCAGCACCTCACTGGGGGCCCCTAATCAGCCCCAGCATTTT.

The rearrangement links TRBV7-6 to TRBJ2-7, with TRBD2 matching 13 bases. CDR1 and CDR2 (germline): SGHVS, FNYEAQ. The CDR3 is made up of 16 amino acids. The ends lost 5 bases at V and 3 bases at J; junction bases unmatched: 7. CDR3: CASSPGLAGEFYEQYF. CDR3 DNA sequence: TGTGCCAGCAGCCCAGGACTAGCGGGAGAGTTCTACGAGCAGTACTTC.

A few counts support this clonotype. V is TRBV4-1 and J is TRBJ1-3; possibly TRBD1 for D (6 bases). The V gene lost 1 base and the J gene lost 7 bases, with 14 bases spanning the gap. This CDR3 has 15 residues. Germline V CDR1 and CDR2: MGHRA, YSYEKL. The CDR3 sequence is CASSQAPGRGNTIYF. CDR3 in DNA: TGCGCCAGCAGCCAAGCACCAGGGAGGGGGAACACCATATATTTT.

Details on this clonotype: Sequence at one end of the junction differs from germline and may be a read error. This chain connects TRBV6-1 to TRBJ1-2; D gene unclear. CDR1 is MNHNS, CDR2 SASEGT, per germline. This CDR3 has 14 amino acids. The CDR3 bases are TGTGCCAGCAGAAAAGGGCATGCTAACTATGGCTACCCCTTC. It translates to CASRKGHANYGYPF.

The table lists this clonotype with a few counts. The DNA for the CDR3 is TGTGCCAGCAGCCCCCTAGCGGCCACCAACAATGAGCAGTTCTTC. Translation: CASSPLAATNNEQFF. The rearrangement uses TRBV7-3 and TRBJ2-1; 7 bases agree with TRBD2. Germline V CDR1 and CDR2: SGHTA, FQGTGA. Germline trimming cut 5 bases from V and 5 bases from J; bases unmatched to any gene: 9. CDR3 length: 15 amino acids.

In its sample, this clonotype was seen a few times. The chain links TRBV4-2 to TRBJ2-3; 7 nucleotides line up with TRBD2. V was clipped by 8 bases and J by 3 bases; unmatched bases: 8. There are 14 residues in the CDR3. The germline gives CDR1 LGHNA, CDR2 YNFKEQ. DNA of the CDR3: TGTGCCAGCGGTCCGGCTAGCGGAACAGATACGCAGTATTTT. This codes for CASGPASGTDTQYF.

The table lists this clonotype with a few counts. The rearrangement links TRBV20-1 to TRBJ2-1; 8 bases agree with TRBD2. CDR1 and CDR2 from the germline V gene are DFQATT and SNEGSKA (reference sequence). V shed 2 bases and J 8 bases; nucleotides not matched to a gene: 2. The CDR3 has 12 residues. The CDR3 nucleotides read TGCAGTGCTAGAAGGACTAGCCATGAGCAGTTCTTC. This translates into CSARRTSHEQFF.

The chain carries TRBV12-3 or TRBV12-4 and TRBJ2-5; 11 bases match TRBD1. There are 16 residues in the CDR3. V trimming: 7 bases; J trimming: 2 bases; junction bases outside the gene matches: 9. CDR3: CASNLNRDRGQETQYF. CDR3 bases: TGTGCCAGCAATTTGAATCGGGACAGGGGGCAAGAGACCCAGTACTTC.

This clonotype came up a few times. The rearrangement uses TRBV12-3 or TRBV12-4 and TRBJ2-7; 10 bases are a match to TRBD2. V lost 1 base and J lost 2; bases outside the gene matches: 5. The CDR3 totals 16 residues. For the CDR3, the DNA is TGTGCCAGCAGTTTAGTAGGAGCGGGAGGGACCTACGAGCAGTACTTC. The encoded protein is CASSLVGAGGTYEQYF.

The chain has TRBV7-6 and TRBJ2-7, with D unclear. Germline CDR1 reads SGHVS; CDR2 reads FNYEAQ. Trimming took 1 base from V and 0 from J, leaving 10 bases between them. The CDR3 extends over 15 amino acids. CDR3 sequence reads: CASSLVRDFSYEQYF. The CDR3 coding sequence is TGTGCCAGCAGCTTAGTTCGCGACTTCTCCTACGAGCAGTACTTC.

This clonotype was counted between two and nine times. The CDR3 reads CASSIRTGTTLLAKNIQYF. CDR3 sequence (DNA): TGTGCCAGCAGTATCCGGACAGGGACCACATTGTTGGCCAAAAACATTCAGTACTTC. V gene TRBV12-3 or TRBV12-4 combines with J gene TRBJ2-4; 8 nucleotides line up with TRBD1. This CDR3 has 19 residues. Trimming removed 5 bases from V and 1 base from J; junction bases left unmatched: 16.

The sample holds a few counts of this clonotype. CDR3 protein: CSARDQGLAANEQFF. CDR3 in DNA: TGCAGTGCTAGAGATCAGGGACTAGCGGCTAATGAGCAGTTCTTC. This chain joins TRBV20-1 and TRBJ2-1; 11 bases map to TRBD2. The length of the CDR3 is 15 residues. The germline V gene has CDR1 DFQATT and CDR2 SNEGSKA (reference sequence). The junction had 5 bases not matched to a gene; V was cut back by 0 bases and J by 7 bases.

This clonotype was seen a few times. The V call is TRBV20-1, the J call TRBJ2-1; 9 bases align to TRBD2. V was pared by 2 bases and J by 8 bases, with 10 bases of the junction left unmatched. The V gene's germline CDR1 is DFQATT and CDR2 SNEGSKA (reference sequence). The CDR3 totals 15 residues. This chain's CDR3 is CSARSGSGSLDEQFF. The CDR3 DNA is TGCAGTGCTAGAAGTGGTAGCGGGAGCTTAGATGAGCAGTTCTTC.

This clonotype occurred a few times. V is TRBV9 and J is TRBJ2-5, with TRBD2 matching 9 bases. CDR3 length equals 15 residues. Germline values: CDR1 SGDLS, CDR2 YYNGEE. V dropped 0 bases and J dropped 4; count of bases not matched to a gene: 4. DNA for the CDR3: TGTGCCAGCAGCGTAGGCGGGAGGGAGAGAGAGACCCAGTACTTC. Translated: CASSVGGRERETQYF.

Only a few counts were recorded for this clonotype. This chain joins TRBV5-1 and TRBJ2-7; D is unclear. V was shortened by 5 bases and J by 0 bases, with 12 bases between the two germline ends. Per germline, CDR1 SGHRS and CDR2 YFSETQ. This CDR3 spans 14 amino acids. DNA of the CDR3: TGCGCCAGCAGTTCTCCAGACTTCTCCTACGAGCAGTACTTC. It yields the protein CASSSPDFSYEQYF.

This clonotype was observed once. This chain connects TRBV10-1 to TRBJ2-1; no reliable D call. Trimming took off 5 bases at V and 0 bases at J, with 11 bases between the two ends. The germline gives CDR1 WNHNN, CDR2 SYGVQD (reference sequence). CDR3 length: 15 amino acids. The CDR3 loop is CASSQRMSSYNEQFF. The CDR3 coding sequence is TGCGCCAGCAGTCAGCGTATGAGCTCCTACAATGAGCAGTTCTTC.

The J gene is TRBJ2-5, the V gene TRBV14, with 9 bases aligning to TRBD1. Germline lookup yields CDR1 SGHDN and CDR2 FVKESK. This CDR3 is built from 15 residues. After removal of 4 bases from V and 2 bases from J, the junction contained 5 bases not matched to a gene. CDR3 DNA: TGTGCCAGCAGCCCCTTGGGGACAGGGCAAGAGACCCAGTACTTC. Amino acids: CASSPLGTGQETQYF.